Following are 14 T cell receptor beta chains from one sample sequenced in a study of T-cell memory formation after mild COVID-19. TCRdb re-derived calls from the 5' RACE reads in MiXCR, one entry per CDR3 protein. The table records 270,000 or so distinct CDR3 sequences, over 15% of them present only once. Sequenced sample: PBMCs or a T cell subset sorted from them (not recorded which). These receptors all come from a man aged 18 to 29 who had mild COVID-19 (a few samples of this study predate the infection). Cell type and time point are not known.

The chain carries TRBV6-5 and TRBJ1-2; D possibly corresponds to TRBD1 (5 bases). V dropped 2 bases and J dropped 4 bases, with 11 bases sitting between them. The CDR3 consists of 14 residues. Looked up from germline, CDR1 is MNHEY and CDR2 is SVGAGI. Here the CDR3 reads CASSYGAASYGYTF. In nucleotides, the CDR3 is TGTGCCAGCAGTTACGGGGCGGCGAGCTATGGCTACACCTTC.

The V and J genes are TRBV7-2 and TRBJ1-2, with D possibly matching TRBD1 (6 bases). The CDR3 has 16 amino acids. V lost 5 bases and J lost 6, with 22 bases in between. CDR1 and CDR2 from the germline V gene are SGHTA and FQGNSA. The CDR3, as DNA: TGTGCCAGCAGCCGCGACAGGTCTCCCGCGCTTGATGGCTACACCTTC. Translation gives CASSRDRSPALDGYTF. Complete variable domain (other parts from reference TRBV7-2 and TRBJ1-2): GAGVSQSPSNKVTEKGKDVELRCDPISGHTALYWYRQSLGQGLEFLIYFQGNSAPDKSGLPSDRFSAERTGGSVSTLTIQRTQQEDSAVYLCASSRDRSPALDGYTFGSGTRLTVV.

The chain couples TRBV18 to TRBJ2-7, with 7 bases lining up with TRBD1. The germline gives CDR1 KGHSH, CDR2 LQKENI. The CDR3 spans 15 residues. With V trimmed by 6 bases and J by 0 bases, 8 bases remained unmatched. CDR3 DNA: TGTGCCAGCTCCGGAACAGGGGTCTACTCCTACGAGCAGTACTTC. This encodes CASSGTGVYSYEQYF.

This clonotype was seen a few times. The chain couples TRBV7-2 to TRBJ2-5, with 8 bases that match TRBD2. V trimming: 2 bases; J trimming: 0 bases; junction bases outside the gene matches: 8. The germline CDR1 and CDR2 sequences are SGHTA and FQGNSA. The CDR3 length is 17 residues. The CDR3 protein is CASSLTKSSGYQETQYF. The CDR3 nucleotides are TGTGCCAGCAGCTTAACGAAGTCTAGCGGGTACCAAGAGACCCAGTACTTC.

This clonotype was detected a few times. This chain uses TRBV28 with TRBJ2-7; D is possibly TRBD2 (5 bases). CDR1 and CDR2 (germline): MDHEN, SYDVKM. This CDR3 comprises 13 residues. V lost 1 base, J lost 8 bases, and 12 bases lay in between. This CDR3 is CASSLSDYPQQYV. CDR3 coding DNA: TGTGCCAGCAGTTTATCCGACTACCCACAGCAGTACGTC.

This clonotype appeared many times. The chain carries TRBV28 and TRBJ2-6; D is perhaps TRBD2 (6 bases). Per germline, CDR1 MDHEN and CDR2 SYDVKM. V lost 6 bases and J 0 bases, leaving 18 bases between the germline ends. There are 18 residues in the CDR3. CDR3 nucleotides: TGTGCCAGCAGGCTCTACTCGGGACTCAGCTCTGGGGCCAACGTCCTGACTTTC. Amino acids: CASRLYSGLSSGANVLTF.

The chain uses TRBV7-9 and TRBJ2-3, with D perhaps given as TRBD1 or TRBD2 (6 bases each). V lost 5 bases, J lost 2 bases, and 11 bases lay in between. Germline CDR1 reads SEHNR; CDR2 reads FQNEAQ (reference sequence). The CDR3 has 14 amino acids. The CDR3 protein is CASSGGRYTDTQYF. The CDR3 bases are TGTGCCAGCAGCGGGGGGCGGTACACAGATACGCAGTATTTT.

The chain has TRBV7-9 and TRBJ1-1, with unresolved D. V lost 5 bases, J lost 5 bases, and 15 bases lay in between. The germline gives CDR1 SEHNR, CDR2 FQNEAQ (reference sequence). CDR3 length: 14 residues. Here the CDR3 DNA reads TGTGCCAGCAGCGCGACGGGAGAGAGGACTGAAGCTTTCTTT. Translated, it gives CASSATGERTEAFF.

The V and J genes are TRBV5-1 and TRBJ1-6; TRBD1 might be the D (6 bases). CDR1 and CDR2 (germline): SGHRS, YFSETQ. Trimming removed 4 bases from V and 7 bases from J, with 12 bases in between. The CDR3 is 14 residues long. The CDR3 DNA is TGCGCCAGCAGCCACAGGGAAAGGAATTCACCCCTCCACTTT. This encodes CASSHRERNSPLHF.

This clonotype came up many times. The V and J genes are TRBV12-3 or TRBV12-4 and TRBJ1-1; D is perhaps TRBD1 (5 bases). The CDR3 is 16 residues long. V dropped 4 bases and J dropped 1 base, with 16 bases sitting between them. The CDR3 bases are TGTGCCAGCAGTTACCGGGACGGGTTGAAGAACACTGAAGCTTTCTTT. It encodes CASSYRDGLKNTEAFF.

V is TRBV12-3 or TRBV12-4 and J is TRBJ2-5, with D maybe TRBD2 (5 bases). The ends were cut back, 2 bases at V and 4 bases at J, with 11 bases in the middle. The CDR3 runs 14 residues. This CDR3 reads CASSLLGERETQYF. The CDR3 DNA follows: TGTGCCAGCAGTTTACTCGGGGAACGAGAGACCCAGTACTTC.

The V call is TRBV5-1, the J call TRBJ1-2; possible D gene TRBD1, 5 bases. V was clipped by 4 bases and J by 6 bases, with 25 bases between them. The CDR3 consists of 17 residues. Germline V lookup: CDR1 SGHRS, CDR2 YFSETQ. CDR3 DNA: TGCGCCAGCAGCCCCCGGGGAGGGGAAATTGGTCCTGATGGCTACACCTTC. Its protein is CASSPRGGEIGPDGYTF.

CDR3 sequence reads: CASSLAGQGANQPQHF. The CDR3 nucleotides are TGTGCCAGCAGTTTAGCGGGGCAGGGGGCAAATCAGCCCCAGCATTTT. The chain links TRBV12-3 or TRBV12-4 to TRBJ1-5, with TRBD1 identical over 8 bases. The CDR3 is 16 amino acids. V trimming: 0 bases; J trimming: 4 bases; junction bases outside the gene matches: 5.

The chain recombines TRBV6-5 with TRBJ1-2; D ambiguous. The CDR3 is made up of 11 amino acids. V was trimmed by 6 bases and J by 3 bases, leaving 5 bases between them. Germline loops: CDR1 MNHEY, CDR2 SVGAGI. The CDR3 region has the DNA TGTGCCAGCAGAAAAGACTATGGCTACACCTTC. Encoded protein: CASRKDYGYTF.